What follows describes a single T cell receptor (beta chain). What it binds is unknown. The CDR3 spans 14 residues. V trimming: 4 bases; J trimming: 4 bases; junction bases outside the gene matches: 6. Germline values: CDR1 SGHTA, CDR2 FQGNSA. The assay was immunoSEQ multiplex PCR, and TCRdb's table has in-frame clones only and misses some. The sample holds 3,500 to 5,000 clones, 78% seen once. Time point indicated: neoterminal ileum biopsy at postoperative endoscopy, about 6 months after surgery. This record belongs to a study of T cell repertoires in ileal Crohn's disease. Study details: At surgery, about 36% of patients smoked, with median disease duration 7.9 years. The study, taken as a whole, reports: Postoperative endoscopy occurred within one year, median about 6.9 months. Compared with non-smokers, active smokers at surgery showed more clonal expansions. High-frequency clones were more common in sorted CD8 than CD4 cells.

The sample consisted of ileal tissue. This chain joins TRBV7-2 and TRBJ2-7; 8 bases are shared with TRBD1. The clonotype comes from an adult with Crohn's disease. CDR3 in DNA: TGTGCCAGCAGCTCCCGGACAGGGACATACGAGCAGTACTTC. Protein sequence: CASSSRTGTYEQYF. Full variable domain (outside the CDR3, taken from reference TRBV7-2 and TRBJ2-7): GAGVSQSPSNKVTEKGKDVELRCDPISGHTALYWYRQSLGQGLEFLIYFQGNSAPDKSGLPSDRFSAERTGGSVSTLTIQRTQQEDSAVYLCASSSRTGTYEQYFGPGTRLTVT.